Shown below are 20 T cell receptor beta chains from a single sample sequenced in a study of blood T cells in healthy people across ages. Primed by a sample-barcoded 5' primer and a J-beta primer mix, a second PCR proceeded for about 7 to 11 cycles. TCRdb re-analysed the 5' RACE reads in MiXCR, keeping a single row per CDR3 protein. This table has under 1,100,000 distinct CDR3 sequences, under 30% appearing once. This sample was shared with a second study, whose subject was T cells of mothers and their children.

Input material: blood. These receptor sequences come from a girl aged 2 to 10 in good health.

J is TRBJ2-1 and V is TRBV5-1; tentative D call: TRBD2 (5 bases). The CDR3 extends over 15 amino acids. Trimming removed 3 bases at V and 8 bases at J, with 18 bases between. Germline V gene data show CDR1 as SGHRS and CDR2 as YFSETQ. The CDR3 here is CASSWGVSLRDEQFF. The DNA of the CDR3 is TGCGCCAGCAGCTGGGGAGTATCTCTTCGGGATGAGCAGTTCTTC.

The rearrangement links TRBV6-6 to TRBJ2-5, with D maybe TRBD2 (5 bases). With the DNA end fitting TRBJ2-1 better, the J assignment may be wrong. Germline loops: CDR1 MNHNY, CDR2 SVGAGI (reference sequence). The CDR3 extends over 13 amino acids. CDR3 DNA sequence: TGTGCCAGCAGTTACTCCCCTCGGGATAAGCAGTTCTTC. Its protein is CASSYSPRDKQFF.

Worth noting for this clonotype: The junction does not match germline at one end; this may be a read error. The chain links TRBV6-2 or TRBV6-3 to TRBJ2-5; D could derive from TRBD1 or TRBD2 (6 bases each). This CDR3 has 15 amino acids. In germline, CDR1 is MNHEY, CDR2 SVGEGT. The CDR3, as DNA: TGTGCCAGCAATTACCGGGGGACATTACAAGAGACCCAGTACTTC. Translation gives CASNYRGTLQETQYF.

This sequence joins TRBV29-1 and TRBJ2-7; possibly TRBD1 or TRBD2 for D (5 bases each). The CDR3 consists of 14 residues. From germline, CDR1 is SQVTM and CDR2 ANQGSEA. V gave up 7 bases and J gave up 0 bases, with 16 bases separating them. The CDR3 sequence is CSAELGAHSYEQYF. The DNA of the CDR3 is TGCAGCGCCGAACTAGGGGCCCACTCCTACGAGCAGTACTTC.

There are many counts of this clonotype. This chain joins TRBV20-1 and TRBJ1-5; the D gene is possibly TRBD1 (5 bases). Germline CDR1 and CDR2: DFQATT and SNEGSKA (reference sequence). The CDR3 consists of 15 residues. CDR3 sequence (DNA): TGCAGCGCAACAGGAGCCGGGAACCCGAATCAGCCCCAGCATTTT. Protein sequence: CSATGAGNPNQPQHF.

This clonotype occurred a few times. An end of the junction differs from the germline gene, which may be a read error. The chain couples TRBV13 to TRBJ2-1; D may be TRBD1 (5 bases). The CDR3 loop spans 14 amino acids. Germline CDR1 reads PRHDT; CDR2 reads FYEKMQ (reference sequence). Here the CDR3 reads CASSTSRQLNERFF. For the CDR3, the DNA is TGTGCCAGCAGCACATCAAGACAGCTTAATGAGCGGTTCTTC.

The chain has TRBV12-3 or TRBV12-4 and TRBJ1-1, with D unclear. This CDR3 has 11 amino acids. Trimming removed 7 bases from V and 3 bases from J, with 6 bases in between. In DNA, the CDR3 is TGTGCCAGCACATTGGACACTGAAGCTTTCTTT. As protein: CASTLDTEAFF.

The gene calls are TRBV11-2 and TRBJ2-1; no clear D. This CDR3 is 12 amino acids long. Trimming took 5 bases from V and 8 from J, leaving 10 bases between them. Looked up from germline, CDR1 is SGHAT and CDR2 is FQNNGV. DNA for the CDR3: TGTGCCAGCAGCACGGAGTGGGATGAGCAGTTCTTC. Its translation: CASSTEWDEQFF.

This chain connects TRBV27 to TRBJ2-1; D possibly corresponds to TRBD1 (5 bases). V lost 3 bases, J lost 4 bases, and 16 bases lay in between. CDR3 length: 16 amino acids. Germline V gene lookup returns CDR1 MNHEY and CDR2 SMNVEV (reference sequence). DNA of the CDR3: TGTGCCAGCAGTTTCCTTAGGCCAGGGTTTTACAATGAGCAGTTCTTC. This translates into CASSFLRPGFYNEQFF.

This clonotype showed up many times. The V gene is TRBV9, the J gene TRBJ2-3, with TRBD2 as a possible D gene (6 bases). This CDR3 is 16 amino acids long. Germline lookup yields CDR1 SGDLS and CDR2 YYNGEE. The V end lost 1 base, the J end lost 2 bases, and 14 bases lay between the germline ends. CDR3 sequence reads: CASSVTEGISTDTQYF. DNA of the CDR3: TGTGCCAGCAGCGTAACGGAGGGAATCTCCACAGATACGCAGTATTTT.

This clonotype showed up just a few times. The chain recombines TRBV29-1 with TRBJ2-7; D gene unclear. CDR1 is SQVTM, CDR2 ANQGSEA, per germline. V lost 0 bases, J lost 3 bases, and 15 bases lay in between. The CDR3 runs 15 residues. CDR3: CSVEDPGQGSYEQYF. CDR3 DNA: TGCAGCGTTGAAGATCCGGGCCAAGGAAGCTACGAGCAGTACTTC.

The chain links TRBV10-3 to TRBJ2-1; 9 bases fit TRBD1. The DNA end is more similar to TRBJ2-5, so the J call may be wrong. This CDR3 is built from 14 residues. Germline CDR1 and CDR2: ENHRY and SYGVKD. The CDR3 bases are TGTGCCATCAGTTTGGGACAGGGTTCAGAGACCCAGTACTTC. Translated: CAISLGQGSETQYF.

A single count supports this clonotype. The V gene is TRBV28, the J gene TRBJ1-2, with 7 nucleotides matching TRBD1. CDR3 length equals 15 residues. The junction had 12 bases not matched to a gene; V was cut back by 4 bases and J by 7 bases. Germline V gene lookup returns CDR1 MDHEN and CDR2 SYDVKM. CDR3 amino acids: CASSSSWTGTGGYTF. CDR3 in DNA: TGTGCCAGCAGTTCTTCCTGGACAGGAACGGGTGGCTACACCTTC.

V gene TRBV29-1 combines with J gene TRBJ2-1; D is unresolved. CDR1 and CDR2 (germline): SQVTM, ANQGSEA. This CDR3 has 11 amino acids. Trimming removed 6 bases at V and 9 bases at J, with 12 bases between. In DNA, the CDR3 is TGCAGCGTCGACCCGGGCGTTGAGCAGTTCTTC. Translated, it gives CSVDPGVEQFF.

In its sample, this clonotype was seen a few times. The chain carries TRBV7-6 and TRBJ2-7, with 7 bases identical to TRBD1. The CDR3 runs to 15 residues. The germline CDR1 and CDR2 sequences are SGHVS and FNYEAQ. V shed 5 bases, J shed 4 bases, and the junction held 11 bases outside the gene matches. The CDR3: CASSEVQGPTYEQYF. CDR3 sequence (DNA): TGTGCCAGCAGCGAAGTACAGGGGCCAACGTACGAGCAGTACTTC.

This clonotype was picked up a small number of times. The chain is built from TRBV6-4 and TRBJ2-5, with D possibly being TRBD2 (6 bases). The end of the DNA is better explained by TRBJ2-1, so the J call may be wrong. Germline V gene data show CDR1 as MRHNA and CDR2 as SNTAGT. This CDR3 contains 14 residues. The CDR3 protein is CASSDSATSNEQFF. The CDR3, as DNA: TGTGCCAGCAGTGACTCAGCGACTAGCAATGAGCAGTTCTTC.

The CDR3 region is CASSLQAGGYRSSYEQYF. For the CDR3, the DNA is TGTGCCAGCAGCTTACAAGCGGGAGGGTATCGGAGCTCCTACGAGCAGTACTTC. The V and J genes are TRBV7-9 and TRBJ2-7; 10 bases align to TRBD2. CDR3 length: 18 residues. Losses at the gene ends were 2 bases for V and 0 bases for J; bases not matched to a gene: 10. CDR1 and CDR2 (germline): SEHNR, FQNEAQ (reference sequence).

This clonotype has a handful of counts. The V call is TRBV29-1, the J call TRBJ1-1, with D maybe TRBD1 (5 bases). The CDR3 runs to 11 residues. Germline assignment: CDR1 SQVTM and CDR2 ANQGSEA. The CDR3 spells CTVARVPEAFF. The CDR3 DNA sequence: TGCACCGTCGCCAGGGTGCCTGAAGCTTTCTTT.

This clonotype showed up just a few times. V is TRBV24-1 and J is TRBJ2-4; either TRBD1 or TRBD2 may fit D (5 bases each). The CDR3 runs 13 residues. V lost 4 bases, J lost 9 bases, and 12 bases lay in between. Germline V lookup: CDR1 KGHDR, CDR2 SFDVKD. CDR3 DNA sequence: TGTGCCACCAGTGAATTCAGGGACGGCATTCAGTACTTC. Its translation: CATSEFRDGIQYF.

This chain links TRBV27 with TRBJ1-5; D is possibly TRBD1 (6 bases). The CDR3 is 15 residues long. V was clipped by 6 bases and J by 0 bases, with 12 bases between them. Germline lookup yields CDR1 MNHEY and CDR2 SMNVEV (reference sequence). CDR3 amino acids: CASRTGTFSNQPQHF. CDR3 nucleotide sequence: TGTGCCAGCAGGACCGGGACATTTAGCAATCAGCCCCAGCATTTT.